This T cell receptor beta chain appears in the sequencing data of a study of OX40 agonist ivuxolimab in advanced cancers. CDR1 LGHNA and CDR2 YNFKEQ come from the germline V gene. V lost 4 bases, J lost 1 base, and 11 bases lay in between. The CDR3 covers 14 residues. The timepoints at which blood was sampled were baseline, cycle 4 day 1, and cycle 7 day 1. Repertoires were generated with immunoSEQ multiplex PCR, while TCRdb's copy carries only in-frame clones and drops some. Among 40,000 to 50,000 clones, approximately 88% were seen once, and the ten largest hold approximately 0.62%. The sample here was CD4+ or CD8+ T cells sorted from blood, taken in a trial of the OX40 agonist ivuxolimab. The sequence derives from an adult with an advanced solid tumor such as melanoma, head and neck, liver or kidney cancer. The rearrangement uses TRBV4-2 and TRBJ2-7, with D maybe TRBD2 (5 bases). The DNA for the CDR3 is TGTGCCAGCAGCCGTGAGCAGCGGTCCTACGAGCAGTACTTC. Translation gives CASSREQRSYEQYF.